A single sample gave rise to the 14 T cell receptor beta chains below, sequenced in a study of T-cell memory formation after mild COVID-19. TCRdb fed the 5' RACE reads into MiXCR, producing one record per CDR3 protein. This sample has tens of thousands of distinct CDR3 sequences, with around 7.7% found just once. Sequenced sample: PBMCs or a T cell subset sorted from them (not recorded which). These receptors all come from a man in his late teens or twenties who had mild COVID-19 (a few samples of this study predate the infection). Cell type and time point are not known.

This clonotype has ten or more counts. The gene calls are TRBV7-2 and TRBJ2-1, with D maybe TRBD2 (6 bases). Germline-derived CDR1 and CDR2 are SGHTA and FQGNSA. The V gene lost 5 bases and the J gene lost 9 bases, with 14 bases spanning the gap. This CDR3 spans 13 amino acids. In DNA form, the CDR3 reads TGTGCCAGCAGCCTAAGACTAGTGGGTGAGCAGTTCTTC. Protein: CASSLRLVGEQFF. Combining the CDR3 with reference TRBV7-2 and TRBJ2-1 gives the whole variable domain GAGVSQSPSNKVTEKGKDVELRCDPISGHTALYWYRQSLGQGLEFLIYFQGNSAPDKSGLPSDRFSAERTGGSVSTLTIQRTQQEDSAVYLCASSLRLVGEQFFGPGTRLTVL.

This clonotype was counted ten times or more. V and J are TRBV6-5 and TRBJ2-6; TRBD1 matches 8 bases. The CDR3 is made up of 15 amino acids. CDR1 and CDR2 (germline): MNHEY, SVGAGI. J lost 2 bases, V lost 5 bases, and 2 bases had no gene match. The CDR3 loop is CASSTRGPGANVLTF. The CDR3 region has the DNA TGTGCCAGCAGTACCAGGGGGCCTGGGGCCAACGTCCTGACTTTC.

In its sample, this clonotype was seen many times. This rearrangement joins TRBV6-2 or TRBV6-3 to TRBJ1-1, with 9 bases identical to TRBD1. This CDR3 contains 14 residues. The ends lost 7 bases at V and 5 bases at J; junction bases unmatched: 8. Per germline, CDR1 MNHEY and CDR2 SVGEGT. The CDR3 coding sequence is TGTGCCAGCAACAACAGGGGGCTCAGGACTGAAGCTTTCTTT. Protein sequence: CASNNRGLRTEAFF.

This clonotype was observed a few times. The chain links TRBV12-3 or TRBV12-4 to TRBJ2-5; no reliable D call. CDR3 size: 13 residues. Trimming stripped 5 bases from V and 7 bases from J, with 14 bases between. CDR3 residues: CASSHGQLGTQYF. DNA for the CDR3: TGTGCCAGCAGTCACGGCCAGCTAGGGACCCAGTACTTC.

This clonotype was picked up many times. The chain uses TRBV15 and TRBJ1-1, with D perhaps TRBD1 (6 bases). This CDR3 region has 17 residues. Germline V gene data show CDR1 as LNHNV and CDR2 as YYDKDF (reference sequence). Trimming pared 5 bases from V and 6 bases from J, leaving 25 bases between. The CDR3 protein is CATSRTGILTSVPEAFF. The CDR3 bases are TGTGCCACCAGCCGAACAGGGATTTTGACGTCGGTCCCTGAAGCTTTCTTT.

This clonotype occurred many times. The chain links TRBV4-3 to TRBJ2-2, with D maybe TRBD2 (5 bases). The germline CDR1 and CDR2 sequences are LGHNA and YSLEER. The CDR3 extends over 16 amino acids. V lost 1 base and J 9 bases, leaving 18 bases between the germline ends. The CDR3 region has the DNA TGCGCCAGCAGCCAAGTTGGGCGGGCCAAGGGCCGGGAGCTGTTTTTT. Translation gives CASSQVGRAKGRELFF.

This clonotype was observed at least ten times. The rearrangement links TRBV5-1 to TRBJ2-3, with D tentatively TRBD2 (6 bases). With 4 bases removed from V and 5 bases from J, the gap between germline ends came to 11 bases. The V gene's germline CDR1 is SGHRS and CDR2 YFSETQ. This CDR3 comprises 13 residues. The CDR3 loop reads CASSRGIGDTQYF. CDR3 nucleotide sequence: TGCGCCAGCAGCCGCGGGATTGGAGATACGCAGTATTTT.

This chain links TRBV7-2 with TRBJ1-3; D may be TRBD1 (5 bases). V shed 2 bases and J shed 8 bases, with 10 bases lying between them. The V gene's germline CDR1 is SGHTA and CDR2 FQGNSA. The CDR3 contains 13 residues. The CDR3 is CASSLNAGDTIYF. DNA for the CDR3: TGTGCCAGCAGCTTAAATGCGGGGGACACCATATATTTT.

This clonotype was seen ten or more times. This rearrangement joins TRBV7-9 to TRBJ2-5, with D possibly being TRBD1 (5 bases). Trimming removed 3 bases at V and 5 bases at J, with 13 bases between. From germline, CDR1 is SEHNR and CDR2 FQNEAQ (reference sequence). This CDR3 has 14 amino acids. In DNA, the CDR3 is TGTGCCAGCAGCTTTGGGGCAGGGCTGGAGACCCAGTACTTC. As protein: CASSFGAGLETQYF.

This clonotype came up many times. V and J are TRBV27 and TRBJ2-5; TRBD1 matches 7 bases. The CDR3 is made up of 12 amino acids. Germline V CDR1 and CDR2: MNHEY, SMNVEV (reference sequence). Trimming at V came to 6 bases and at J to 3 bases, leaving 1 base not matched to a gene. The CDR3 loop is CASRGTEETQYF. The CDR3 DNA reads TGTGCCAGCAGGGGGACAGAAGAGACCCAGTACTTC.

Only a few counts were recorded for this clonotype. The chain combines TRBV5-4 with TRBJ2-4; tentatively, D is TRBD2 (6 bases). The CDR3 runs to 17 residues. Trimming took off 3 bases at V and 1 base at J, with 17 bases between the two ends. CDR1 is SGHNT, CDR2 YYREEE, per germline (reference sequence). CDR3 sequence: CASSSKGGARAKNIQYF. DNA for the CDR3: TGTGCCAGCAGCTCTAAGGGCGGGGCGCGGGCCAAAAACATTCAGTACTTC.

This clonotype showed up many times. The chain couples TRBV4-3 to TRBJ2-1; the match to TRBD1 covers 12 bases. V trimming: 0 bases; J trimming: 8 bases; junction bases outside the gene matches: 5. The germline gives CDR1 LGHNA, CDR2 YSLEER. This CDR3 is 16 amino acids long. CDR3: CASSQDPGQGADEQFF. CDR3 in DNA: TGCGCCAGCAGCCAAGATCCGGGACAGGGGGCAGATGAGCAGTTCTTC.

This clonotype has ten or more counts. The CDR3 is CASSYAGGADTQYF. The CDR3 DNA is TGTGCCAGCAGTTACGCCGGGGGAGCAGATACGCAGTATTTT. The rearrangement links TRBV6-5 to TRBJ2-3; possible D gene TRBD2, 6 bases. CDR3 length: 14 residues. From germline, CDR1 is MNHEY and CDR2 SVGAGI. V lost 2 bases and J 4 bases, leaving 10 bases between the germline ends.

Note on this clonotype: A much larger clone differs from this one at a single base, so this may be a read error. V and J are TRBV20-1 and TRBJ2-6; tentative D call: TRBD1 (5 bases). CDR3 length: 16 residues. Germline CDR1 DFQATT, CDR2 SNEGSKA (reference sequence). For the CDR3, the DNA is TGCAGTGCCAGCCGAACAGGTATCTCTGGGGACAACGTCCTGACTTTC. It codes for CSASRTGISGDNVLTF.